The 5 T cell receptor beta chains below all came from one sample that was sequenced in a study of T-cell memory formation after mild COVID-19. One entry per CDR3 protein, called by TCRdb with MiXCR from the 5' RACE reads. The top ten clones hold around a fifth of a sample with hundreds of thousands of distinct CDR3 sequences, over 15% of them seen once. Sequenced sample: PBMCs or a T cell subset sorted from them (not recorded which). The source of these receptors is a man younger than 35 who had mild COVID-19 (a few samples of this study predate the infection). Cell type and time point are not known.

This clonotype was found a few times. CDR3: CASFGGTSYEQYF. In DNA form, the CDR3 reads TGTGCCAGTTTCGGGGGTACCTCCTACGAGCAGTACTTC. V usage is TRBV6-2 or TRBV6-3 and J usage is TRBJ2-7; D is perhaps TRBD2 (6 bases). The germline CDR1 and CDR2 sequences are MNHEY and SVGEGT. With 9 bases removed from V and 0 bases from J, the gap between germline ends came to 12 bases. The CDR3 covers 13 residues.

This clonotype was observed a few times. For the CDR3, the DNA is TGCGCCGCCAGCCGGGACAGGGCTTCACCCCTCCACTTT. Amino acids: CAASRDRASPLHF. The rearrangement links TRBV4-3 to TRBJ1-6; 9 bases map to TRBD1. This CDR3 spans 13 amino acids. V lost 11 bases, J lost 9 bases, and 8 bases stayed unmatched. The germline V gene has CDR1 LGHNA and CDR2 YSLEER.

This CDR3 reads CASRQPGKETQYF. CDR3 nucleotide sequence: TGTGCCAGTAGGCAGCCGGGGAAAGAGACCCAGTACTTC. The V gene is TRBV19, the J gene TRBJ2-5; TRBD2 might be the D (5 bases). The CDR3 has 13 amino acids. Germline values: CDR1 LNHDA, CDR2 SQIVND (reference sequence). Trimming took off 6 bases at V and 3 bases at J, with 11 bases between the two ends.

This clonotype was counted a few times. The chain combines TRBV27 with TRBJ2-7; D is undetermined. V was clipped by 3 bases and J by 0 bases, with 6 bases between them. Germline CDR1 is MNHEY and CDR2 is SMNVEV (reference sequence). This CDR3 contains 13 residues. CDR3 nucleotides: TGTGCCAGCAGTTTTAGGATCTCCTACGAGCAGTACTTC. Its translation is CASSFRISYEQYF.

The genes are TRBV7-2 and TRBJ1-4; tentative D call: TRBD1 (5 bases). There are 15 residues in the CDR3. Germline V gene sequence: CDR1 SGHTA, CDR2 FQGNSA. V was shortened by 2 bases and J by 6 bases, with 13 bases between the two germline ends. CDR3 sequence reads: CASSLIPGRDEKLFF. The CDR3 DNA sequence: TGTGCCAGCAGCTTAATCCCAGGGAGGGATGAAAAACTGTTTTTT.